The 9 T cell receptor beta chains in this list originate from one sample, sequenced in a study of Ad26.COV2.S vaccination and SARS-CoV-2 variants. Noted treatment: around 19 received Ad26.COV2.S at low or high dose, single or two shots; several received placebo; per-sample allocation not given. Following the first vaccine or placebo injection, samples were taken on day 63. Profiling relied on immunoSEQ multiplex PCR, and the TCRdb table lists in-frame clones only, not all of them. The data contain around 450,000 clones, approximately 87% of them singletons. The sample here was peripheral blood, taken in a trial of Ad26.COV2.S vaccine versus placebo. The receptors were sampled from a person aged 18-60 years who received the Ad26.COV2.S COVID-19 vaccine or a placebo.

This chain links TRBV5-4 with TRBJ2-6; no clear D gene. The germline V gene encodes CDR1 SGHNT and CDR2 YYREEE (reference sequence). Trimming stripped 4 bases from V and 4 bases from J, with 9 bases between. This CDR3 comprises 14 residues. Here the CDR3 DNA reads TGTGCCAGCAGCCCCTCAAGAGGGGCCAACGTCCTGACTTTC. Protein: CASSPSRGANVLTF. Filled out from reference TRBV5-4 and TRBJ2-6, the complete variable domain reads ETGVTQSPTHLIKTRGQQVTLRCSSQSGHNTVSWYQQALGQGPQFIFQYYREEENGRGNFPPRFSGLQFPNYSSELNVNALELDDSALYLCASSPSRGANVLTFGAGSRLTVL.

The V and J genes are TRBV20-1 and TRBJ2-5; D is unresolved. The V gene's germline CDR1 is DFQATT and CDR2 SNEGSKA (reference sequence). The V end lost 0 bases, the J end lost 14 bases, and 13 bases lay between the germline ends. The CDR3 has 11 amino acids. The CDR3 loop reads CSARDNLPLYF. CDR3 coding DNA: TGCAGTGCTAGAGACAATCTTCCTTTATACTTC.

The chain uses TRBV9 and TRBJ1-3; maybe TRBD1 (5 bases). CDR3 length equals 14 residues. Germline lookup yields CDR1 SGDLS and CDR2 YYNGEE. The germline V and J ends were trimmed by 2 bases and 4 bases, with 10 bases remaining between them. CDR3 sequence: CASSVQGTGNTIYF. CDR3 DNA sequence: TGTGCCAGCAGCGTCCAGGGTACAGGAAACACCATATATTTT.

This rearrangement joins TRBV19 to TRBJ1-5; TRBD1 aligns across 8 bases. CDR3 length equals 15 residues. The ends lost 5 bases at V and 2 bases at J; junction bases unmatched: 5. CDR1 is LNHDA and CDR2 is SQIVND in the germline V gene (reference sequence). CDR3 DNA sequence: TGTGCCAGTAGTGAGGGACAGGCAGGCAATCAGCCCCAGCATTTT. As protein: CASSEGQAGNQPQHF.

This clone was found once. This chain links TRBV28 with TRBJ1-2; 8 bases are shared with TRBD1. V was clipped by 6 bases and J by 4 bases; unmatched bases: 13. In germline, CDR1 is MDHEN, CDR2 SYDVKM. This CDR3 has 16 residues. The CDR3 protein is CASRETGTGGFYGYTF. The CDR3 DNA follows: TGTGCCAGCAGAGAAACCGGGACAGGCGGGTTCTATGGCTACACCTTC.

The table lists this clone with a count of one. CDR3 in amino acids: CASSAGTNIQYF. CDR3 in DNA: TGTGCCAGCAGCGCAGGGACAAACATTCAGTACTTC. The rearrangement links TRBV7-9 to TRBJ2-4; D might be TRBD1 or TRBD2, each matching 5 bases. CDR1 is SEHNR and CDR2 is FQNEAQ in the germline V gene (reference sequence). Trimming removed 5 bases from V and 6 bases from J, with 8 bases in between. CDR3 size: 12 residues.

The chain has TRBV6-2 or TRBV6-3 and TRBJ1-1; 8 nucleotides match TRBD1. The CDR3 is made up of 14 amino acids. V dropped 2 bases and J dropped 4; count of bases not matched to a gene: 3. Germline values: CDR1 MNHEY, CDR2 SVGEGT. The CDR3 bases are TGTGCCAGCAGTTACACGACAGGGGCCACTGAAGCTTTCTTT. Its translation is CASSYTTGATEAFF.

The J gene is TRBJ2-3, the V gene TRBV2, with TRBD2 identical over 10 bases. V shed 1 base, J shed 2 bases, and the junction held 3 bases outside the gene matches. This CDR3 region has 16 residues. Germline lookup yields CDR1 SNHLY and CDR2 FYNNEI. DNA of the CDR3: TGTGCCAGCAGTGAAGGGCTAGCGGGGGCCACAGATACGCAGTATTTT. This gives the protein CASSEGLAGATDTQYF.

V is TRBV4-3 and J is TRBJ1-3; D call uncertain. Trimming removed 4 bases at V and 2 bases at J, with 6 bases between. CDR1 is LGHNA, CDR2 YSLEER, per germline. The CDR3 covers 13 residues. CDR3 sequence: CASSLGTGNTIYF. The CDR3 DNA reads as TGCGCCAGCAGCCTAGGAACTGGAAACACCATATATTTT.